These 25 T cell receptor beta chains were sequenced from one sample in a study of breast tumors, draining lymph nodes, adjacent tissues. TCRdb reprocessed the multiplex PCR reads via MiXCR and lists one record per CDR3 protein. The repertoire consists of approximately 200,000 distinct CDR3 sequences, with around 29% occurring once and the leading ten covering around 4.5%. Samples came from axillary lymph nodes draining the breast cancer. The sequencing sample was made of axillary lymph node tissue. Every receptor here comes from a female donor with breast cancer. Some clones in this sample may be carry-over from other donors' samples.

Worth noting for this clonotype: A single base separates this from a much larger clone, so it may be a read error. J is TRBJ2-1 and V is TRBV19; D is uncertain. The CDR3 is 19 amino acids. V was pared by 4 bases and J by 5 bases, with 27 bases between. Germline CDR1 reads LNHDA; CDR2 reads SQIVND (reference sequence). The DNA of the CDR3 is TGTGCCAGTAGTACCTATGACACACTGGGCAGGAGAAGGCACAATGAGCAGTTCTTC. It codes for CASSTYDTLGRRRHNEQFF.

This clonotype was recorded many times. The chain uses TRBV19 and TRBJ1-2; no reliable D call. The germline V gene has CDR1 LNHDA and CDR2 SQIVND (reference sequence). Trimming took 5 bases from V and 8 from J, leaving 15 bases between them. The CDR3 is made up of 13 amino acids. For the CDR3, the DNA is TGTGCCAGTAGTCCCCTCGAGGTGAGGGGCTACACCTTC. It codes for CASSPLEVRGYTF.

The chain recombines TRBV29-1 with TRBJ2-5, with D perhaps given as TRBD1 or TRBD2 (7 bases each). The V end lost 3 bases, the J end lost 5 bases, and 19 bases lay between the germline ends. Germline V gene data show CDR1 as SQVTM and CDR2 as ANQGSEA. The CDR3 contains 15 residues. The CDR3 region has the DNA TGCAGCGTTGATAGCGGGTACGGGACAGACGAGACCCAGTACTTC. Protein sequence: CSVDSGYGTDETQYF.

This clonotype was counted at least ten times. The chain links TRBV2 to TRBJ2-3; D is uncertain. The CDR3 covers 15 residues. V lost 7 bases, J lost 2 bases, and 16 bases lay in between. CDR1 and CDR2 (germline): SNHLY, FYNNEI. This chain's CDR3 is CASTERLINTDTQYF. CDR3 nucleotide sequence: TGTGCCAGCACTGAGCGACTCATTAACACAGATACGCAGTATTTT.

This clonotype was seen ten or more times. The genes are TRBV11-2 and TRBJ2-7; 10 nucleotides align to TRBD2. The CDR3 length is 19 residues. Germline values: CDR1 SGHAT, CDR2 FQNNGV. V trimming: 1 base; J trimming: 6 bases; junction bases outside the gene matches: 18. CDR3 in amino acids: CASSLVAVSSGRAAGEQYF. Here the CDR3 DNA reads TGTGCCAGCAGCTTAGTTGCGGTCTCTAGCGGGAGAGCCGCGGGCGAGCAGTACTTC.

With respect to this clonotype: A junction boundary mismatches the germline segment, possibly from a read error. This chain joins TRBV7-3 and TRBJ2-1; the match to TRBD2 covers 11 bases. The germline V gene encodes CDR1 SGHTA and CDR2 FQGTGA. This CDR3 comprises 13 residues. The CDR3 DNA reads as TGTGCCAGCAGCTCGACTAGCGGGGACCGACGGCTCTTC. Its protein product is CASSSTSGDRRLF.

This clonotype was seen at least ten times. This chain joins TRBV20-1 and TRBJ2-7; 11 bases fit TRBD2. Germline lookup yields CDR1 DFQATT and CDR2 SNEGSKA (reference sequence). With 0 bases clipped from V and 2 bases from J, the junction kept 3 bases outside the gene matches. The CDR3 covers 15 residues. In nucleotides, the CDR3 is TGCAGTGCTAGAGATTTAGCGGGAGGGACCTACGAGCAGTACTTC. Its translation: CSARDLAGGTYEQYF.

The V gene is TRBV5-8, the J gene TRBJ2-3; 9 bases line up with TRBD1. This CDR3 is 14 amino acids long. J gave up 5 bases and V 5 bases, and 6 bases lay outside the gene matches. Germline-derived CDR1 and CDR2 are SGHTS and YDEGEE. The CDR3 sequence: CASRRKDRGDTQYF. In DNA form, the CDR3 reads TGTGCCAGCAGGCGTAAGGACAGGGGAGATACGCAGTATTTT.

This clonotype was found many times. This chain connects TRBV4-3 to TRBJ1-6; no firm D call. V lost 4 bases and J lost 10, with 17 bases in between. CDR1 is LGHNA and CDR2 is YSLEER in the germline V gene. CDR3 length equals 15 residues. CDR3 sequence reads: CASSLDAGRESPLHF. The CDR3 nucleotides are TGCGCCAGCAGCCTAGATGCCGGGCGAGAATCACCCCTCCACTTT.

This clonotype was counted at least ten times. V gene TRBV2 combines with J gene TRBJ1-5; tentative D call: TRBD1 (5 bases). The CDR3 is 13 amino acids. V shed 5 bases and J shed 9 bases, with 14 bases lying between them. From germline, CDR1 is SNHLY and CDR2 FYNNEI. The CDR3 DNA follows: TGTGCCAGCAGTCGGGACGGGTTGTGGCCCCAGCATTTT. The encoded protein is CASSRDGLWPQHF.

This clonotype appeared many times. The chain joins TRBV7-9 to TRBJ2-7; 7 bases fit TRBD1. V trimming: 5 bases; J trimming: 3 bases; junction bases outside the gene matches: 10. The germline gives CDR1 SEHNR, CDR2 FQNEAQ (reference sequence). The CDR3 runs 15 residues. CDR3 amino acids: CASSALTGNIYEQYF. In DNA, the CDR3 is TGTGCCAGCAGCGCCCTGACAGGGAATATCTACGAGCAGTACTTC.

The chain uses TRBV4-3 and TRBJ2-3, with D maybe TRBD2 (6 bases). The germline V gene has CDR1 LGHNA and CDR2 YSLEER. V was shortened by 0 bases and J by 0 bases, with 16 bases between the two germline ends. This CDR3 region has 18 residues. For the CDR3, the DNA is TGCGCCAGCAGCCAAGAGTGGGCGGGACCAATTAGCACAGATACGCAGTATTTT. It codes for CASSQEWAGPISTDTQYF.

A remark on this clonotype: The junction shows a germline mismatch at one end, possibly a read error. The rearrangement links TRBV6-4 to TRBJ2-5; 7 nucleotides line up with TRBD1. Germline CDR1 and CDR2: MRHNA and SNTAGT. The CDR3 length is 14 residues. CDR3 residues: CASSPPQGKETRYF. CDR3 bases: TGTGCCAGCTCACCACCACAGGGGAAAGAGACCCGGTACTTC.

CDR3 bases: TGCGCCAGCAGCTTGGATGGGGCCGGCAATCAGCCCCAGTACTTC. This codes for CASSLDGAGNQPQYF. The J gene is TRBJ2-5, the V gene TRBV5-1; D perhaps matches TRBD1 (5 bases). V lost 0 bases to trimming and J lost 9 bases, with 18 bases between them. Germline values: CDR1 SGHRS, CDR2 YFSETQ. This CDR3 is 15 amino acids long.

This clonotype was found many times. The chain has TRBV4-1 and TRBJ2-7; perhaps TRBD1 as D (6 bases). The CDR3 runs to 14 residues. Trimming left V 5 bases short and J 3 bases short, with 14 bases between. The germline gives CDR1 MGHRA, CDR2 YSYEKL. CDR3 in amino acids: CASSYRDGGYEQYF. CDR3 bases: TGCGCCAGCAGCTACAGGGATGGGGGCTACGAGCAGTACTTC.

In regard to this clonotype: This sequence may be a read error, since a much larger clone differs from it by one base. The chain combines TRBV9 with TRBJ2-1, with TRBD2 identical over 13 bases. CDR1 is SGDLS and CDR2 is YYNGEE in the germline V gene. This CDR3 is 14 amino acids long. CDR3 residues: CASSQGLAGREQSF. CDR3 nucleotides: TGTGCCAGCAGCCAGGGACTAGCGGGGCGAGAGCAGTCCTTC.

The count of this clonotype is one. A much larger clone differs by one base, so this may be a read error. The missing conserved phenylalanine or tryptophan at the end of this CDR3 makes a read error likely. The rearrangement joins TRBV28 to TRBJ2-7; weak D call: TRBD2 (7 bases). Trimming stripped 3 bases from V and 6 bases from J, with 15 bases between. Germline assignment: CDR1 MDHEN and CDR2 SYDVKM. There are 14 residues in the CDR3. CDR3 in DNA: TGTGCCAGCAGTTTCGGGGGCAGGGAGGGCGAGCAGTACCTC. It yields the protein CASSFGGREGEQYL.

At least ten counts were recorded for this clonotype. The chain is built from TRBV7-8 and TRBJ1-2; a weak D match, TRBD1 (6 bases). The length of the CDR3 is 14 residues. Germline lookup yields CDR1 SGHVS and CDR2 FQNEAQ. V lost 5 bases and J lost 8, with 18 bases in between. CDR3 nucleotide sequence: TGTGCCAGCAGCCCCCGAGGGCAGGGGTTAGGCTACACCTTC. Translation gives CASSPRGQGLGYTF.

Many counts were recorded for this clonotype. V is TRBV15 and J is TRBJ2-3; TRBD2 agrees at 7 bases. The CDR3 runs to 14 residues. V gave up 1 base and J gave up 3 bases; unmatched junction bases: 1. The germline V gene has CDR1 LNHNV and CDR2 YYDKDF (reference sequence). The DNA for the CDR3 is TGTGCCACCAGCAGAGTCGGGGGGACAGATACGCAGTATTTT. This translates into CATSRVGGTDTQYF.

This clonotype was seen repeatedly, ten times or more. V and J are TRBV10-2 and TRBJ2-7; TRBD1 agrees at 9 bases. V dropped 6 bases and J dropped 7; count of bases not matched to a gene: 7. The CDR3 is 13 amino acids. The germline V gene has CDR1 WSHSY and CDR2 SAAADI. The CDR3 coding sequence is TGCGCCAGCAGCAGGACAGGGGCGGGTGAGCAGTACTTC. It translates to CASSRTGAGEQYF.

This clonotype turned up a few times. A much bigger clone sits one base away, suggesting this may be a read error. CDR3: CASSSGTANYNEQFF. CDR3 coding DNA: TGTGCCAGCAGCTCCGGGACAGCGAACTACAATGAGCAGTTCTTC. This sequence joins TRBV5-5 and TRBJ2-1; 7 bases fit TRBD1. Trimming removed 3 bases from V and 3 bases from J; junction bases left unmatched: 6. CDR1 SGHKS and CDR2 YYEKEE come from the germline V gene (reference sequence). CDR3 length: 15 residues.

The chain joins TRBV29-1 to TRBJ2-2; a possible D gene is TRBD1 (6 bases). The germline gives CDR1 SQVTM, CDR2 ANQGSEA. The CDR3 consists of 15 residues. V was clipped by 8 bases and J by 1 base, with 17 bases between them. CDR3 DNA sequence: TGCAGCCCACCTTGGGGGCGGATGAACACCGGGGAGCTGTTTTTT. This encodes CSPPWGRMNTGELFF.

This clonotype was picked up many times. The chain uses TRBV6-5 and TRBJ2-3; 8 nucleotides agree with TRBD2. CDR1 is MNHEY and CDR2 is SVGAGI in the germline V gene. This CDR3 is 15 amino acids long. J was trimmed by 0 bases and V by 6 bases; bases with no gene match: 5. CDR3 in DNA: TGTGCCAGCAGCAAGCGCGGGGGGAGCACAGATACGCAGTATTTT. Translated, it gives CASSKRGGSTDTQYF.

This clonotype has at least ten counts. V is TRBV20-1 and J is TRBJ2-5; no clear D. The CDR3 has 10 residues. Germline V CDR1 and CDR2: DFQATT, SNEGSKA (reference sequence). The germline V and J ends were trimmed by 3 bases and 5 bases, with 4 bases remaining between them. The CDR3 sequence: CSASDETQYF. CDR3 DNA: TGCAGTGCTAGTGACGAGACCCAGTACTTC.

This clonotype has ten or more counts. This rearrangement joins TRBV30 to TRBJ2-1, with 9 bases that match TRBD2. The V gene end was trimmed by 7 bases and the J gene end by 13 bases; junction bases not matched to a gene: 17. The CDR3 runs 14 residues. Germline V lookup: CDR1 GTSNPN, CDR2 SVGIG (reference sequence). CDR3 sequence: CASEPSGRAGGQFF. The DNA for the CDR3 is TGTGCCTCAGAGCCGTCCGGTCGAGCGGGAGGACAGTTCTTC. The whole variable domain, filled in from reference TRBV30 and TRBJ2-1, reads SQTIHQWPATLVQPVGSPLSLECTVEGTSNPNLYWYRQAAGRGLQLLFYSVGIGQISSEVPQNLSASRPQDRQFILSSKKLLLSDSGFYLCASEPSGRAGGQFFGPGTRLTVL.